The 23 T cell receptor beta chains below come from one sample, sequenced in a study of blood T cell repertoires in COVID-19. Sequenced by immunoSEQ multiplex PCR; TCRdb stores in-frame clones only, minus some. The sample holds hundreds of thousands of clones, 75% to 90% seen once. The sample taken for sequencing was peripheral blood. Receptors were obtained from an older woman with COVID-19, enrolled during active disease.

The gene calls are TRBV11-2 and TRBJ1-1, with D unresolved. The CDR3 spans 14 residues. With 2 bases removed from V and 0 bases from J, the gap between germline ends came to 7 bases. Germline V gene data show CDR1 as SGHAT and CDR2 as FQNNGV. CDR3 region: CASSLLGLNTEAFF. In DNA, the CDR3 is TGTGCCAGCAGCTTACTTGGCCTGAACACTGAAGCTTTCTTT.

The chain carries TRBV11-3 and TRBJ2-1; TRBD1 matches at 10 bases. V lost 7 bases and J lost 0; bases outside the gene matches: 18. The CDR3 totals 20 residues. CDR1 and CDR2 from the germline V gene are SGHNT and YENEEA. The CDR3 DNA sequence: TGTGCCAGCACTTTAGCGGGGATCCCGGGACAGGGGAGCTCCTACAATGAGCAGTTCTTC. As protein: CASTLAGIPGQGSSYNEQFF.

The V gene is TRBV10-3, the J gene TRBJ2-7, with TRBD1 matching over 9 bases. Germline trimming cut 4 bases from V and 12 bases from J; bases unmatched to any gene: 16. The V gene's germline CDR1 is ENHRY and CDR2 SYGVKD. The CDR3 runs 15 residues. CDR3 DNA: TGTGCCATCAGTGCCCTATGGGACAGGGAAATCGGATTGTACTTC. Protein sequence: CAISALWDREIGLYF.

This clone was counted once. CDR3 sequence: CASSRSQNTGELFF. The CDR3 DNA reads as TGTGCCAGCTCACGTTCCCAGAACACCGGGGAGCTGTTTTTT. The chain recombines TRBV18 with TRBJ2-2, with no clear D. V was trimmed by 4 bases and J by 1 base, leaving 7 bases between them. Germline values: CDR1 KGHSH, CDR2 LQKENI. The CDR3 consists of 14 residues. The full variable domain, its missing parts supplied by reference TRBV18 and TRBJ2-2, is NAGVMQNPRHLVRRRGQEARLRCSPMKGHSHVYWYRQLPEEGLKFMVYLQKENIIDESGMPKERFSAEFPKEGPSILRIQQVVRGDSAAYFCASSRSQNTGELFFGEGSRLTVL.

The chain combines TRBV27 with TRBJ1-2, with D possibly TRBD1 on 6 matching bases. The germline V gene encodes CDR1 MNHEY and CDR2 SMNVEV (reference sequence). The CDR3 runs to 14 residues. The ends were cut back, 7 bases at V and 6 bases at J, with 18 bases in the middle. CDR3 sequence reads: CASMGGADMNGYTF. The DNA of the CDR3 is TGTGCCAGCATGGGGGGGGCGGACATGAATGGCTACACCTTC.

The DNA of the CDR3 is TGTGCCAGCAGCCCCGGGGGTGGCGATACGCAGTATTTT. This codes for CASSPGGGDTQYF. This sequence joins TRBV11-1 and TRBJ2-3; tentative D call: TRBD2 (6 bases). Trimming took 5 bases from V and 6 from J, leaving 12 bases between them. The CDR3 covers 13 residues. Germline V CDR1 and CDR2: SGHAT, FQDESV (reference sequence).

This clone came up once. Other DNA sequences in the sample encode the same CDR3. The rearrangement uses TRBV3-1 (or the pseudogene TRBV3-2) and TRBJ1-2, with a weak D call TRBD1 (5 bases). The CDR3 covers 13 residues. Germline CDR1 and CDR2: LGHDT and YNNKEL (reference sequence). V lost 6 bases and J lost 1, with 9 bases in between. The CDR3 sequence: CASSRQGNYGYTF. DNA of the CDR3: TGTGCCAGCAGTCGTCAGGGTAACTATGGCTACACCTTC.

The table lists this clone with a few counts. The chain carries TRBV5-8 and TRBJ1-2; 9 nucleotides match TRBD1. With V trimmed by 4 bases and J by 8 bases, 6 bases remained unmatched. The germline V gene encodes CDR1 SGHTS and CDR2 YDEGEE. This CDR3 region has 13 residues. The CDR3 DNA reads TGTGCCAGCAGCCGTGGGACAGGGCCAGGCTACACCTTC. It specifies CASSRGTGPGYTF.

The V and J genes are TRBV4-1 and TRBJ2-2; perhaps TRBD2 as D (5 bases). CDR3 length: 16 amino acids. Germline V lookup: CDR1 MGHRA, CDR2 YSYEKL. V lost 3 bases, J lost 4 bases, and 15 bases lay in between. Here the CDR3 DNA reads TGCGCCAGCAGCCACCGGCCCGCAGGAGGCACCGGGGAGCTGTTTTTT. This translates into CASSHRPAGGTGELFF.

This chain joins TRBV28 and TRBJ2-7; possible D gene TRBD1, 6 bases. This CDR3 contains 15 residues. The V and J ends lost 2 bases and 4 bases respectively, with 15 bases between them. CDR1 and CDR2 from the germline V gene are MDHEN and SYDVKM. The CDR3 reads CASSLQQGGPYEQYF. For the CDR3, the DNA is TGTGCCAGCAGTTTACAACAGGGTGGGCCTTACGAGCAGTACTTC. The full variable domain, its missing parts supplied by reference TRBV28 and TRBJ2-7, is DVKVTQSSRYLVKRTGEKVFLECVQDMDHENMFWYRQDPGLGLRLIYFSYDVKMKEKGDIPEGYSVSREKKERFSLILESASTNQTSMYLCASSLQQGGPYEQYFGPGTRLTVT.

This sequence joins TRBV6-5 and TRBJ2-7; TRBD1 agrees at 8 bases. V dropped 5 bases and J dropped 1; count of bases not matched to a gene: 1. Germline V lookup: CDR1 MNHEY, CDR2 SVGAGI. The CDR3 is 13 amino acids. CDR3 nucleotides: TGTGCCAGCAGTCGGGACAGGTCCTACGAGCAGTACTTC. This encodes CASSRDRSYEQYF.

The chain employs TRBV4-3 and TRBJ2-3; TRBD2 agrees at 10 bases. V was pared by 0 bases and J by 3 bases, with 12 bases of the junction left unmatched. The germline V gene encodes CDR1 LGHNA and CDR2 YSLEER. The CDR3 runs to 19 residues. The CDR3 nucleotides are TGCGCCAGCAGCCAAGATTTCAGAAGCGGGGGGGCGGGAACAGATACGCAGTATTTT. It translates to CASSQDFRSGGAGTDTQYF.

J is TRBJ1-1 and V is TRBV19; 9 bases line up with TRBD1. V gave up 4 bases and J gave up 0 bases; unmatched junction bases: 6. Germline V CDR1 and CDR2: LNHDA, SQIVND (reference sequence). The CDR3 length is 16 residues. CDR3 sequence reads: CASSRDREGLNTEAFF. Written as DNA, the CDR3 is TGTGCCAGTAGTAGGGACAGGGAGGGCCTGAACACTGAAGCTTTCTTT.

The rearrangement links TRBV27 to TRBJ1-6; D ambiguous. The CDR3 is made up of 14 amino acids. From germline, CDR1 is MNHEY and CDR2 SMNVEV (reference sequence). Trimming removed 7 bases at V and 8 bases at J, with 15 bases between. The CDR3 spells CASKPGFNDSPLHF. DNA of the CDR3: TGTGCCAGCAAACCGGGTTTTAATGATTCACCCCTCCACTTT.

The gene calls are TRBV30 and TRBJ2-7; D is possibly TRBD2 (5 bases). In germline, CDR1 is GTSNPN, CDR2 SVGIG (reference sequence). The CDR3 has 13 amino acids. Trimming stripped 4 bases from V and 3 bases from J, with 13 bases between. CDR3 region: CAWTSGSYYEQYF. For the CDR3, the DNA is TGTGCCTGGACTTCGGGGTCTTACTACGAGCAGTACTTC.

The chain joins TRBV4-3 to TRBJ2-2; D possibly corresponds to TRBD2 (5 bases). V was shortened by 0 bases and J by 3 bases, with 8 bases between the two germline ends. This CDR3 has 15 amino acids. Germline CDR1 reads LGHNA; CDR2 reads YSLEER. The CDR3 here is CASSQDRGYTGELFF. The DNA of the CDR3 is TGCGCCAGCAGCCAAGATCGGGGATACACCGGGGAGCTGTTTTTT.

In this sample, this clone turned up a few times. This chain connects TRBV5-1 to TRBJ1-1, with D perhaps matching TRBD1 (5 bases). The CDR3 consists of 14 residues. V lost 6 bases and J lost 3, with 15 bases in between. The V gene's germline CDR1 is SGHRS and CDR2 YFSETQ. The CDR3 loop is CASKIRVGYTEAFF. CDR3 bases: TGCGCCAGCAAAATCAGGGTGGGTTACACTGAAGCTTTCTTT.

The chain uses TRBV5-4 and TRBJ2-1; TRBD2 agrees at 14 bases. Germline V lookup: CDR1 SGHNT, CDR2 YYREEE (reference sequence). Unmatched junction bases numbered 6, after V lost 0 bases and J lost 10 bases. The CDR3 contains 16 residues. The DNA of the CDR3 is TGTGCCAGCAGCTTGGGTGAGGGACTAGCGGGGGCGGAGCAGTTCTTC. This translates into CASSLGEGLAGAEQFF.

The chain carries TRBV5-6 and TRBJ2-7, with 9 nucleotides matching TRBD1. The CDR3 contains 15 residues. Per the germline V gene, CDR1 is SGHDT and CDR2 is YYEEEE. V shed 1 base, J shed 4 bases, and the junction held 6 bases outside the gene matches. The DNA of the CDR3 is TGTGCCAGCAGCTTGTCCGGGACAGGGATTTACGAGCAGTACTTC. It yields the protein CASSLSGTGIYEQYF.

The chain joins TRBV10-1 to TRBJ2-3; 8 positions match TRBD1. CDR3 length: 14 amino acids. V trimming: 2 bases; J trimming: 4 bases; junction bases outside the gene matches: 2. CDR1 and CDR2 (germline): WNHNN, SYGVQD (reference sequence). Here the CDR3 reads CASSEGQGADTQYF. Here the CDR3 DNA reads TGCGCCAGCAGTGAGGGACAGGGTGCAGATACGCAGTATTTT.

The chain links TRBV27 to TRBJ1-5; the match to TRBD1 covers 10 bases. In germline, CDR1 is MNHEY, CDR2 SMNVEV (reference sequence). Trimming removed 3 bases from V and 2 bases from J; junction bases left unmatched: 4. The length of the CDR3 is 16 residues. CDR3 nucleotide sequence: TGTGCCAGCAGTTTCTCCGGGACAGGGGGCAATCAGCCCCAGCATTTT. Amino acids: CASSFSGTGGNQPQHF.

J is TRBJ1-5 and V is TRBV5-6, with no clear D. Per the germline V gene, CDR1 is SGHDT and CDR2 is YYEEEE. Trimming took off 2 bases at V and 5 bases at J, with 8 bases between the two ends. The CDR3 runs to 13 residues. DNA for the CDR3: TGTGCCAGCAGCTTATACATACATCAGCCCCAGCATTTT. Translating gives CASSLYIHQPQHF.

The chain is built from TRBV7-9 and TRBJ1-2; tentative D call: TRBD1 (6 bases). The V gene's germline CDR1 is SEHNR and CDR2 FQNEAQ (reference sequence). V shed 3 bases and J shed 4 bases, with 12 bases lying between them. The CDR3 has 14 residues. The CDR3 loop is CASSFGRGAYGYTF. For the CDR3, the DNA is TGTGCCAGCAGCTTCGGTCGGGGGGCCTATGGCTACACCTTC.